These T cell receptor beta chains were read from a single sample in a study of blood T cell repertoires in COVID-19. Produced via immunoSEQ multiplex PCR; TCRdb's table is partial and in-frame only. Altogether about 260,000 clones are present, approximately 87% being singletons, with the ten largest covering about 9.1%. The sequenced material came from peripheral blood. All receptors derive from a human donor in a cohort sampled during active COVID-19. CDR3s include the opening cysteine and the closing phenylalanine or tryptophan. The order of the fields is D gene, V gene, clone size, J gene, CDR3 protein, CDR3 DNA. A D gene is named only where the DNA matches it firmly. Where a row states a size, it is once, few, many or the class of an expanded clone; other rows omit it.

-	TRBV12-3/TRBV12-4	-	TRBJ2-3	CATKTSNTDTQYF	TGTGCCACCAAGACATCCAACACAGATACGCAGTATTTT
-	TRBV28	-	TRBJ1-5	CASSRGGGNQPQHF	TGTGCCAGCAGCCGGGGAGGTGGCAATCAGCCCCAGCATTTT
-	TRBV6-4	many	TRBJ1-1	CASSEGAHTEAFF	TGTGCCAGCAGTGAGGGGGCGCACACTGAAGCTTTCTTT
-	TRBV10-3	-	TRBJ2-7	CAISDSLSQQYF	TGTGCCATCAGTGACAGTCTCTCCCAGCAGTACTTC
TRBD2	TRBV10-3	-	TRBJ2-2	CAISKRLAANTGELFF	TGTGCCATCAGCAAAAGACTAGCGGCGAACACCGGGGAGCTGTTTTTT
-	TRBV10-3	-	TRBJ2-1	CAISEKQGTYNEQFF	TGTGCCATCAGTGAGAAACAGGGCACCTACAATGAGCAGTTCTTC
TRBD1	TRBV6-5	-	TRBJ2-7	CASSGTGGFNEQYF	TGTGCCAGCAGCGGGACAGGGGGCTTCAACGAGCAGTACTTC
TRBD1	TRBV9	-	TRBJ2-1	CASSKTQGAGEQFF	TGTGCCAGCAGCAAAACACAGGGGGCCGGTGAGCAGTTCTTC
-	TRBV3-1/TRBV3-2	-	TRBJ1-5	CASSLRRVTQPQHF	TGTGCCAGCAGCCTAAGACGGGTAACTCAGCCCCAGCATTTT
TRBD2	TRBV7-8	-	TRBJ2-7	CASSLVSGGGEQYF	TGTGCCAGCAGCTTAGTTAGCGGGGGTGGCGAGCAGTACTTC
TRBD2	TRBV2	-	TRBJ2-1	CASRGWTSGTNEQFF	TGTGCCAGCAGGGGCTGGACTAGCGGGACCAATGAGCAGTTCTTC
TRBD1	TRBV28	-	TRBJ1-5	CASMVQGSNQPQHF	TGTGCCAGCATGGTACAGGGGAGCAATCAGCCCCAGCATTTT
-	TRBV28	few	TRBJ2-2	CASREGYTGELFF	TGTGCCAGCAGGGAGGGATACACCGGGGAGCTGTTTTTT
-	TRBV6-5	-	TRBJ1-3	CASSYSTAGGNTIYF	TGTGCCAGCAGTTACTCGACAGCGGGTGGAAACACCATATATTTT
TRBD2	TRBV2	many	TRBJ2-3	CASKETSGDTDTQYF	TGTGCCAGCAAGGAGACTAGCGGGGACACAGATACGCAGTATTTT
TRBD2	TRBV4-1	-	TRBJ2-5	CASSHIPGLAGVQETQYF	TGCGCCAGCAGCCATATCCCGGGACTAGCGGGGGTCCAAGAGACCCAGTACTTC
-	TRBV29-1	-	TRBJ1-2	CSVRVAYGYTF	TGCAGCGTCAGGGTGGCCTATGGCTACACCTTC
-	TRBV21-1	-	TRBJ1-2	CASSKGMRYVGYTF	TGTGCCAGCAGCAAAGGGATGAGGTACGTGGGCTACACCTTC
-	TRBV12-3/TRBV12-4	-	TRBJ1-1	CASRRGWTEAFF	TGTGCCAGCAGGCGGGGGTGGACTGAAGCTTTCTTT
TRBD1	TRBV3-1/TRBV3-2	-	TRBJ2-2	CASSPWTGGETGELFF	TGTGCCAGCAGCCCATGGACAGGGGGCGAGACCGGGGAGCTGTTTTTT
TRBD1	TRBV19	-	TRBJ2-7	CASSHGGRQGSSYEQYF	TGTGCCAGTAGCCATGGGGGTCGACAGGGGAGCTCCTACGAGCAGTACTTC
TRBD2	TRBV7-2	-	TRBJ2-3	CASSLGGDGGVTQYF	TGTGCCAGCAGCTTGGGGGGGGATGGAGGAGTTACGCAGTATTTT
-	TRBV19	-	TRBJ1-4	CASSIGGLSNEKLFF	TGTGCCAGTAGTATCGGGGGGCTTTCTAATGAAAAACTGTTTTTT
TRBD1	TRBV6-2/TRBV6-3	once	TRBJ2-1	CASSTPGTGTYNEQFF	TGTGCCAGCAGTACCCCCGGGACAGGGACCTACAATGAGCAGTTCTTC
TRBD1	TRBV10-3	-	TRBJ1-2	CAISDPRDSEYGYTF	TGTGCCATCAGTGACCCCCGGGACAGTGAATATGGCTACACCTTC
-	TRBV12-3/TRBV12-4	-	TRBJ1-2	CASSLKLGYTF	TGTGCCAGCAGCCTTAAGCTTGGCTACACCTTC
TRBD2	TRBV6-5	-	TRBJ2-1	CASGVTSGFVEQFF	TGTGCCAGCGGGGTGACTAGCGGGTTCGTCGAGCAGTTCTTC
TRBD2	TRBV18	-	TRBJ2-3	CASSPIKSGGGTDTQYF	TGTGCCAGCTCACCGATCAAGAGCGGGGGGGGTACAGATACGCAGTATTTT
TRBD1	TRBV6-5	-	TRBJ2-1	CASRTGQDNEQFF	TGTGCCAGCAGAACGGGACAGGACAATGAGCAGTTCTTC
TRBD1	TRBV3-1/TRBV3-2	-	TRBJ1-4	CASSQTHRGPPLLLNEKLFF	TGTGCCAGCAGCCAAACTCACAGGGGGCCCCCCTTACTTTTAAATGAAAAACTGTTTTTT
TRBD2	TRBV10-2	-	TRBJ2-3	CASRSGGRTDTQYF	TGCGCCAGCCGTAGCGGGGGACGCACAGATACGCAGTATTTT
-	TRBV19	-	TRBJ2-2	CASNPQGTTGELFF	TGTGCCAGTAATCCACAGGGAACCACCGGGGAGCTGTTTTTT
TRBD2	TRBV7-9	-	TRBJ2-5	CASSFPGLAGGETQYF	TGTGCCAGCAGCTTCCCGGGACTAGCGGGAGGCGAGACCCAGTACTTC
-	TRBV12-3/TRBV12-4	-	TRBJ2-5	CASSLRLQETQYF	TGTGCCAGCAGTTTGCGCCTTCAAGAGACCCAGTACTTC
-	TRBV19	-	TRBJ1-6	CASMIGGSNSPLHF	TGTGCCAGTATGATTGGGGGGTCGAATTCACCCCTCCACTTT
-	TRBV5-1	-	TRBJ2-7	CASSLLGGSYEQYF	TGCGCCAGCAGCTTGCTAGGCGGATCCTACGAGCAGTACTTC
-	TRBV7-6	-	TRBJ2-2	CASSLRTRTAANTGELFF	TGTGCCAGCAGCTTACGGACACGGACAGCAGCGAACACCGGGGAGCTGTTTTTT
TRBD1	TRBV4-2	-	TRBJ1-6	CASSQDDRVSSPLHF	TGTGCCAGCAGCCAGGACGACAGGGTTTCCTCACCCCTCCACTTT
TRBD1	TRBV4-3	-	TRBJ1-1	CASSLYRGRGNTEAFF	TGCGCCAGCAGCCTGTACAGGGGGCGGGGAAACACTGAAGCTTTCTTT
TRBD1	TRBV19	-	TRBJ1-1	CASSKLPGQGGTEAFF	TGTGCCAGTAGTAAACTGCCCGGACAGGGGGGAACTGAAGCTTTCTTT
-	TRBV2	-	TRBJ2-2	CASRAYTGELFF	TGTGCCAGCAGAGCCTACACCGGGGAGCTGTTTTTT
TRBD2	TRBV6-2/TRBV6-3	-	TRBJ2-5	CASSPWTSGRSETQYF	TGTGCCAGCAGTCCGTGGACTAGCGGGAGATCAGAGACCCAGTACTTC
-	TRBV19	-	TRBJ2-3	CASRSPGRTDTQYF	TGTGCCAGTAGATCCCCGGGTCGCACAGATACGCAGTATTTT
-	TRBV11-2	-	TRBJ2-1	CASSIPGATGNEQFF	TGTGCCAGCAGCATCCCTGGGGCGACTGGTAATGAGCAGTTCTTC
-	TRBV6-5	-	TRBJ1-4	CASSLGHGEKLFF	TGTGCCAGCAGTTTGGGACATGGTGAAAAACTGTTTTTT
TRBD2	TRBV7-2	-	TRBJ2-1	CASSVRLGGSYNEQFF	TGTGCCAGCAGCGTGCGCTTAGGCGGGAGTTACAATGAGCAGTTCTTC